The 24 T cell receptor beta chains listed next were all sequenced from one sample in a study of shared clonotypes between healthy human individuals. The protocol was immunoSEQ multiplex PCR, while the TCRdb copy is restricted to in-frame clones and leaves out a portion. The sample has 500,000 to 650,000 clones; roughly four fifths are singletons. Material for sequencing was PBMCs. Receptor source: a woman aged 40 to 50 in good health. Some clones in this sample may be carry-over from other donors' samples.

V gene TRBV7-2 combines with J gene TRBJ2-2; 8 bases align to TRBD2. This CDR3 has 17 amino acids. Germline CDR1 is SGHTA and CDR2 is FQGNSA. V lost 7 bases to trimming and J lost 1 base; unmatched junction nucleotides: 11. The CDR3 DNA sequence: TGTGCCAGCACCCTTAGGTACAGCGGGGGGAACACCGGGGAGCTGTTTTTT. This codes for CASTLRYSGGNTGELFF.

The chain employs TRBV7-2 and TRBJ2-7; a weak D match, TRBD2 (5 bases). This CDR3 is 13 amino acids long. Trimming removed 1 base at V and 4 bases at J, with 8 bases between. Germline V gene lookup returns CDR1 SGHTA and CDR2 FQGNSA. The chain's CDR3 is CASSLDPGYEQYF. The CDR3 region has the DNA TGTGCCAGCAGCTTAGATCCGGGATACGAGCAGTACTTC.

CDR3 in amino acids: CASSPDGYTF. The CDR3 DNA sequence: TGTGCCAGCAGTCCGGATGGCTACACCTTC. This chain links TRBV6-1 with TRBJ1-2; D remains ambiguous. CDR1 is MNHNS, CDR2 SASEGT, per germline. V lost 5 bases and J 6 bases, leaving 4 bases between the germline ends. The CDR3 loop spans 10 amino acids.

This chain connects TRBV9 to TRBJ2-7; D may be TRBD2 (6 bases). This CDR3 has 16 amino acids. V was shortened by 4 bases and J by 4 bases, with 21 bases between the two germline ends. The V gene's germline CDR1 is SGDLS and CDR2 YYNGEE. CDR3 in amino acids: CASSLSPSGLRYEQYF. The CDR3 DNA sequence: TGTGCCAGCAGCCTGTCCCCGTCGGGACTTCGGTACGAGCAGTACTTC.

The chain has TRBV27 and TRBJ2-2; D remains ambiguous. Per the germline V gene, CDR1 is MNHEY and CDR2 is SMNVEV (reference sequence). Trimming pared 5 bases from V and 6 bases from J, leaving 10 bases between. The length of the CDR3 is 13 residues. The CDR3 sequence is CASSRLPPGELFF. CDR3 DNA: TGTGCCAGCAGTAGACTTCCCCCCGGGGAGCTGTTTTTT.

The chain links TRBV7-2 to TRBJ1-5, with D unresolved. Germline V CDR1 and CDR2: SGHTA, FQGNSA. Trimming stripped 5 bases from V and 5 bases from J, with 10 bases between. This CDR3 is built from 13 residues. The CDR3 bases are TGTGCCAGCAGCCAAAATGGGGATCAGCCCCAGCATTTT. Translating gives CASSQNGDQPQHF.

The chain employs TRBV7-6 and TRBJ1-2; D gene unclear. V lost 2 bases and J 2 bases, leaving 9 bases between the germline ends. The CDR3 runs 14 residues. The germline V gene has CDR1 SGHVS and CDR2 FNYEAQ. The CDR3 bases are TGTGCCAGCAGCTTATTTCAGAGAAACTATGGCTACACCTTC. It translates to CASSLFQRNYGYTF.

The CDR3 DNA follows: TGTGCCAGCAGCCAGGGGGGTTTAGGGGTGAATGAAAAACTGTTTTTT. It yields the protein CASSQGGLGVNEKLFF. V usage is TRBV28 and J usage is TRBJ1-4; 7 nucleotides align to TRBD1. The CDR3 loop spans 16 amino acids. V shed 6 bases, J shed 5 bases, and the junction held 12 bases outside the gene matches. The germline CDR1 and CDR2 sequences are MDHEN and SYDVKM.

V and J are TRBV10-1 and TRBJ1-2; 8 positions agree with TRBD1. The CDR3 has 13 residues. Unmatched junction bases numbered 6, after V lost 6 bases and J lost 6 bases. The germline V gene encodes CDR1 WNHNN and CDR2 SYGVQD (reference sequence). The CDR3 DNA follows: TGCGCCAGCAGCTATGGACAGGGCAATGGCTACACCTTC. It specifies CASSYGQGNGYTF.

Turning to this clone: Other DNA sequences within the sample encode an identical CDR3. V gene TRBV28 combines with J gene TRBJ1-2; D may be TRBD1 (5 bases). Between the trimmed V and J ends, which lost 3 bases and 5 bases, there was a span of 10 bases. The CDR3 covers 13 residues. The germline CDR1 and CDR2 sequences are MDHEN and SYDVKM. CDR3 DNA: TGTGCCAGCAGTTTCCAGGGCGGGTATGGCTACACCTTC. It encodes CASSFQGGYGYTF.

This rearrangement joins TRBV2 to TRBJ2-7; no clear D gene. The ends were cut back, 3 bases at V and 4 bases at J, with 1 base in the middle. Germline V lookup: CDR1 SNHLY, CDR2 FYNNEI. This CDR3 is built from 10 residues. CDR3 residues: CASSDYEQYF. As DNA, the CDR3 is TGTGCCAGCAGTGATTACGAGCAGTACTTC.

In regard to this clone: This sample includes further DNA sequences coding for the same CDR3. The CDR3 region is CASSPNNQPQHF. The DNA for the CDR3 is TGTGCCAGCAGCCCTAACAATCAGCCCCAGCATTTT. The J gene is TRBJ1-5, the V gene TRBV28; no firm D call. This CDR3 is 12 amino acids long. Germline CDR1 is MDHEN and CDR2 is SYDVKM. The germline V and J ends were trimmed by 6 bases and 3 bases, with 6 bases remaining between them.

The V and J genes are TRBV2 and TRBJ1-2; D unresolved. Deletions cut 6 bases from V and 9 bases from J, with 11 bases between. From germline, CDR1 is SNHLY and CDR2 FYNNEI. CDR3 length equals 11 residues. The CDR3 region has the DNA TGTGCCAGCAGCCCCGGATTTAGCTACACCTTC. It is translated as CASSPGFSYTF.

This chain uses TRBV28 with TRBJ2-2; D unclear. Germline CDR1 and CDR2: MDHEN and SYDVKM. The CDR3 is 13 residues long. V was shortened by 2 bases and J by 5 bases, with 6 bases between the two germline ends. The DNA of the CDR3 is TGTGCCAGCAGTTTACCCCCTACCGGGGAGCTGTTTTTT. Residues: CASSLPPTGELFF. Looking up the rest from reference TRBV28 and TRBJ2-2 gives the full variable domain: DVKVTQSSRYLVKRTGEKVFLECVQDMDHENMFWYRQDPGLGLRLIYFSYDVKMKEKGDIPEGYSVSREKKERFSLILESASTNQTSMYLCASSLPPTGELFFGEGSRLTVL.

The chain employs TRBV2 and TRBJ2-1; TRBD1 matches at 10 bases. After removal of 4 bases from V and 16 bases from J, the junction contained 10 bases not matched to a gene. The CDR3 has 13 residues. Germline V CDR1 and CDR2: SNHLY, FYNNEI. CDR3 nucleotide sequence: TGTGCCAGCAGTGCCCTTGACAGGGGGCCGCGCTTCTTC. Translated: CASSALDRGPRFF.

The chain combines TRBV5-1 with TRBJ1-3; 10 bases are shared with TRBD1. CDR1 is SGHRS, CDR2 YFSETQ, per germline. This CDR3 is built from 14 residues. With 4 bases clipped from V and 8 bases from J, the junction kept 6 bases outside the gene matches. CDR3 region: CASSVAGQGDTIYF. For the CDR3, the DNA is TGCGCCAGCAGCGTTGCAGGACAGGGGGACACCATATATTTT.

V usage is TRBV19 and J usage is TRBJ2-1, with a weak D call TRBD1 (7 bases). V shed 4 bases and J shed 8 bases, with 15 bases lying between them. There are 14 residues in the CDR3. Per the germline V gene, CDR1 is LNHDA and CDR2 is SQIVND (reference sequence). CDR3 bases: TGTGCCAGTAGTAGACAGGGAGGTCGCGATGAGCAGTTCTTC. It yields the protein CASSRQGGRDEQFF.

The chain uses TRBV2 and TRBJ2-3; D possibly corresponds to TRBD1 (6 bases). The CDR3 has 15 residues. With 4 bases removed from V and 3 bases from J, the gap between germline ends came to 14 bases. The germline CDR1 and CDR2 sequences are SNHLY and FYNNEI. The CDR3 loop is CASSVSRGGTDTQYF. The CDR3, as DNA: TGTGCCAGCAGTGTGTCCAGGGGTGGGACAGATACGCAGTATTTT.

This clone was seen at least ten times. This sequence joins TRBV29-1 and TRBJ2-1; no reliable D call. Germline CDR1 is SQVTM and CDR2 is ANQGSEA. V was cut by 3 bases and J by 0 bases, with 9 bases left in between. The CDR3 sequence is 14 residues long. The CDR3 DNA sequence: TGCAGCGTTGAGTCCGGAAGCTCCTACAATGAGCAGTTCTTC. Translating it yields CSVESGSSYNEQFF.

The chain combines TRBV15 with TRBJ2-3, with TRBD1 as a possible D gene (5 bases). CDR3 length: 15 amino acids. Germline V gives CDR1 LNHNV, CDR2 YYDKDF (reference sequence). V was pared by 3 bases and J by 10 bases, with 20 bases between. The CDR3 DNA follows: TGTGCCACCAGCAGGGGGCTTCAGGGCCCGATGTCGCAGTATTTT. This encodes CATSRGLQGPMSQYF.

The V call is TRBV15, the J call TRBJ2-1, with 9 nucleotides matching TRBD1. After removal of 1 base from V and 1 base from J, the junction contained 2 bases not matched to a gene. Germline CDR1 LNHNV, CDR2 YYDKDF (reference sequence). The CDR3 has 16 amino acids. Written as DNA, the CDR3 is TGTGCCACCAGCAGAGCGACAGGGGGGTCCTACAATGAGCAGTTCTTC. Translated: CATSRATGGSYNEQFF.

The table lists this clone with many counts. The V call is TRBV10-2, the J call TRBJ2-5, with 10 bases fitting TRBD2. Germline CDR1 WSHSY, CDR2 SAAADI. V dropped 5 bases and J dropped 4; count of bases not matched to a gene: 1. The CDR3 length is 13 residues. The CDR3 loop reads CASSLAGVETQYF. The CDR3 bases are TGCGCCAGCAGTCTAGCGGGAGTAGAGACCCAGTACTTC.

V usage is TRBV10-2 and J usage is TRBJ1-2, with 10 bases matching TRBD1. With 4 bases clipped from V and 8 bases from J, the junction kept 10 bases outside the gene matches. The germline gives CDR1 WSHSY, CDR2 SAAADI. The CDR3 is 15 amino acids. As DNA, the CDR3 is TGCGCCAGCAGTGTCCCGGACAGGGGGGGCCTCGGCTACACCTTC. It specifies CASSVPDRGGLGYTF.

V is TRBV18 and J is TRBJ2-3; no definite D call. The CDR3 loop spans 12 amino acids. V was clipped by 3 bases and J by 6 bases, with 7 bases between them. CDR1 is KGHSH, CDR2 LQKENI, per germline. CDR3 residues: CASSPSEDTQYF. The CDR3 DNA reads as TGTGCCAGCTCACCGTCCGAGGATACGCAGTATTTT.